The 32 T cell receptor beta chains below all came from one sample that was sequenced in a study of T cells in Graves' hyperthyroidism and ophthalmopathy. Using RNA transcripts as the source, TCR beta CDR3 regions were amplified. When the TCR CDR3 underwent first-round RT-PCR, the HTBI primer set was used. Via MiXCR, TCRdb re-called the multiplex PCR reads, giving one row per CDR3 protein. The sample has approximately 590,000 distinct CDR3 sequences, around 16% seen once. The material sequenced was blood. Receptors originate from a woman in her 30s with Graves' hyperthyroidism.

The gene calls are TRBV18 and TRBJ1-1; tentatively, D is TRBD1 (5 bases). CDR3 length: 15 residues. The germline gives CDR1 KGHSH, CDR2 LQKENI. Trimming removed 3 bases at V and 1 base at J, with 12 bases between. CDR3 residues: CASSPAETGNTEAFF. CDR3 in DNA: TGTGCCAGCTCACCGGCGGAAACAGGGAACACTGAAGCTTTCTTT. Complete variable domain (other parts from reference TRBV18 and TRBJ1-1): NAGVMQNPRHLVRRRGQEARLRCSPMKGHSHVYWYRQLPEEGLKFMVYLQKENIIDESGMPKERFSAEFPKEGPSILRIQQVVRGDSAAYFCASSPAETGNTEAFFGQGTRLTVV.

This clonotype was seen many times. The chain combines TRBV20-1 with TRBJ1-2; the match to TRBD1 covers 7 bases. The CDR3 has 12 amino acids. Germline V lookup: CDR1 DFQATT, CDR2 SNEGSKA (reference sequence). V shed 4 bases, J shed 4 bases, and the junction held 3 bases outside the gene matches. The chain's CDR3 is CSAIGGGYGYTF. The CDR3 DNA sequence: TGCAGTGCTATAGGGGGCGGCTATGGCTACACCTTC.

In nucleotides, the CDR3 is TGTGCCAGTAGTAAGCTTTTACAGCAAGGGGATGGCTACACCTTC. Residues: CASSKLLQQGDGYTF. The gene calls are TRBV19 and TRBJ1-2, with D possibly matching TRBD1 (5 bases). This CDR3 has 15 residues. V lost 4 bases, J lost 6 bases, and 18 bases lay in between. CDR1 LNHDA and CDR2 SQIVND come from the germline V gene (reference sequence).

The rearrangement links TRBV7-9 to TRBJ1-1; possible D gene TRBD1, 5 bases. Germline V CDR1 and CDR2: SEHNR, FQNEAQ (reference sequence). The ends were cut back, 4 bases at V and 4 bases at J, with 7 bases in the middle. There are 12 residues in the CDR3. The CDR3 sequence: CASSWTPTEAFF. Written as DNA, the CDR3 is TGTGCCAGCAGCTGGACACCCACTGAAGCTTTCTTT.

J is TRBJ2-7 and V is TRBV6-2 or TRBV6-3; D is ambiguous. There are 13 residues in the CDR3. Trimming removed 8 bases at V and 0 bases at J, with 11 bases between. Germline CDR1 and CDR2: MNHEY and SVGEGT. CDR3 nucleotides: TGTGCCAGCGGCGGAGTCCACTCCTACGAGCAGTACTTC. Encoded protein: CASGGVHSYEQYF.

In its sample, this clonotype was seen many times. The rearrangement uses TRBV3-1 and TRBJ2-7; 8 bases line up with TRBD1. CDR1 and CDR2 from the germline V gene are LGHDT and YNNKEL (reference sequence). This CDR3 spans 15 amino acids. J was trimmed by 6 bases and V by 0 bases; bases with no gene match: 7. CDR3 DNA: TGTGCCAGCAGCCAAGATAAAACAACAGGGGGCGAGCAGTACTTC. It codes for CASSQDKTTGGEQYF.

This clonotype has just a few counts. The CDR3, as DNA: TGTGCCAGCAGCGTGGCACTAGCCGATACGCAGTATTTT. Translating it yields CASSVALADTQYF. The chain is built from TRBV9 and TRBJ2-3; D perhaps matches TRBD2 (6 bases). Looked up from germline, CDR1 is SGDLS and CDR2 is YYNGEE. The CDR3 totals 13 residues. The ends were cut back, 2 bases at V and 6 bases at J, with 10 bases in the middle.

This clonotype showed up many times. The chain employs TRBV20-1 and TRBJ2-3, with D possibly being TRBD1 (7 bases). V shed 5 bases and J shed 6 bases, with 21 bases lying between them. The CDR3 sequence is 15 residues long. CDR1 is DFQATT and CDR2 is SNEGSKA in the germline V gene (reference sequence). The CDR3 spells CSAAWGQRSGDTQYF. The CDR3 DNA reads as TGCAGTGCTGCATGGGGACAGCGCAGCGGGGATACGCAGTATTTT.

This clonotype was detected ten times or more. CDR3 residues: CASTVRDRVYGYTF. CDR3 nucleotides: TGTGCCAGCACCGTCCGGGACAGAGTCTATGGCTACACCTTC. The chain combines TRBV2 with TRBJ1-2; 7 bases fit TRBD1. Germline V gene lookup returns CDR1 SNHLY and CDR2 FYNNEI. The CDR3 has 14 residues. V lost 7 bases to trimming and J lost 4 bases; unmatched junction nucleotides: 9.

This clonotype was picked up many times. The genes are TRBV7-3 and TRBJ2-3; the match to TRBD2 covers 7 bases. CDR3 length: 15 amino acids. CDR1 is SGHTA and CDR2 is FQGTGA in the germline V gene. V dropped 2 bases and J dropped 5; count of bases not matched to a gene: 7. CDR3: CASSLVGGPGDTQYF. CDR3 bases: TGTGCCAGCAGCTTAGTGGGAGGGCCGGGAGATACGCAGTATTTT.

In the case of this clonotype: A much larger clone lies one base from this, so it may be a read error. The rearrangement uses TRBV28 and TRBJ2-3; the match to TRBD2 covers 7 bases. This CDR3 contains 16 residues. Looked up from germline, CDR1 is MDHEN and CDR2 is SYDVKM. In nucleotides, the CDR3 is TGTGCCGGCAGTTTAGGGCGGGGGACTGGCACAGATACGCAGTATTTT. Translating gives CAGSLGRGTGTDTQYF.

About this clonotype itself: This may be a read error, as it is one base from a much larger clone. CDR3 amino acids: CSALRASVGQDEQFF. The CDR3 DNA follows: TGCAGTGCCCTAAGAGCGAGCGTCGGCCAGGATGAGCAGTTCTTC. The rearrangement uses TRBV20-1 and TRBJ2-1; D is ambiguous. This CDR3 has 15 amino acids. Deletions cut 6 bases from V and 8 bases from J, with 23 bases between. The germline gives CDR1 DFQATT, CDR2 SNEGSKA (reference sequence).

Of note for this clonotype: Being one base from a much bigger clone, this may be a read error. The V gene is TRBV6-1, the J gene TRBJ2-7; D is undetermined. The CDR3 spans 14 residues. CDR1 is MNHNS and CDR2 is SASEGT in the germline V gene. DNA for the CDR3: TGTGCCAGCTCTCGTGACGGCACCTCCTACGGGCAGTACTTC. It specifies CASSRDGTSYGQYF.

The rearrangement uses TRBV6-4 and TRBJ2-3; tentatively, D is TRBD1 (6 bases). The CDR3 is 15 residues long. The germline V and J ends were trimmed by 5 bases and 6 bases, with 18 bases remaining between them. Germline assignment: CDR1 MRHNA and CDR2 SNTAGT. CDR3: CASSPVSGAGDTQYF. As DNA, the CDR3 is TGTGCCAGCAGTCCTGTTTCAGGGGCGGGCGATACGCAGTATTTT.

This clonotype occurred a few times. This chain connects TRBV6-2 or TRBV6-3 to TRBJ1-2; D might be TRBD1 (6 bases). Germline-derived CDR1 and CDR2 are MNHEY and SVGEGT. The length of the CDR3 is 15 residues. Trimming left V 2 bases short and J 4 bases short, with 14 bases between. CDR3 sequence reads: CASSYRPGEVYGYTF. CDR3 bases: TGTGCCAGCAGTTACAGACCAGGGGAAGTCTATGGCTACACCTTC.

This clonotype has a count of ten or more. V usage is TRBV9 and J usage is TRBJ2-7, with TRBD1 matching 12 bases. The CDR3 loop spans 15 amino acids. The trim removed 4 bases at V and 3 bases at J, leaving 5 bases unmatched. Germline assignment: CDR1 SGDLS and CDR2 YYNGEE. CDR3 protein: CASSPGTGGYYEQYF. The CDR3 coding sequence is TGTGCCAGCAGCCCCGGGACAGGGGGCTACTACGAGCAGTACTTC.

This clonotype was found many times. The gene calls are TRBV28 and TRBJ2-3, with TRBD2 as a possible D gene (7 bases). The germline V gene encodes CDR1 MDHEN and CDR2 SYDVKM. The CDR3 is 15 residues long. V was shortened by 3 bases and J by 6 bases, with 16 bases between the two germline ends. The CDR3 DNA reads as TGTGCCAGCAGTTTTTCCGGGGGGCTAAGGGATACGCAGTATTTT. This gives the protein CASSFSGGLRDTQYF.

V gene TRBV11-1 combines with J gene TRBJ2-3; D perhaps matches TRBD2 (7 bases). Trimming cost V 2 bases and J 4 bases, with 16 bases left between them. The CDR3 spans 16 residues. Per germline, CDR1 SGHAT and CDR2 FQDESV (reference sequence). The CDR3 DNA sequence: TGTGCCAGCAGCTTATGGGGGGGCGGGGGTGCAGATACGCAGTATTTT. It yields the protein CASSLWGGGGADTQYF. The full variable domain, its missing parts supplied by reference TRBV11-1 and TRBJ2-3, is EAEVAQSPRYKITEKSQAVAFWCDPISGHATLYWYRQILGQGPELLVQFQDESVVDDSQLPKDRFSAERLKGVDSTLKIQPAELGDSAMYLCASSLWGGGGADTQYFGPGTRLTVL.

This clonotype was observed many times. J is TRBJ2-3 and V is TRBV29-1; D gene unclear. Germline V gives CDR1 SQVTM, CDR2 ANQGSEA. The V end was cut by 3 bases, the J end by 12 bases, with 13 bases between. The CDR3 runs 11 residues. For the CDR3, the DNA is TGCAGCGTTGATCCGGATGAACGTCAGTATTTT. The encoded protein is CSVDPDERQYF.

This clonotype occurred many times. This chain joins TRBV12-3 or TRBV12-4 and TRBJ1-3, with D unresolved. The CDR3 consists of 15 residues. V was clipped by 3 bases and J by 1 base, with 10 bases between them. CDR3 sequence: CASSFVGSSGNTIYF. The CDR3 DNA is TGTGCCAGCAGTTTTGTGGGGAGTTCTGGAAACACCATATATTTT.

This clonotype was detected ten times or more. This chain uses TRBV5-1 with TRBJ2-3; tentatively, D is TRBD2 (6 bases). The ends were cut back, 3 bases at V and 8 bases at J, with 13 bases in the middle. The germline V gene has CDR1 SGHRS and CDR2 YFSETQ. CDR3 size: 13 residues. CDR3 sequence (DNA): TGCGCCAGCAGCTACCCAGAAGCGGGTACGCAGTATTTT. It specifies CASSYPEAGTQYF. The whole variable domain, filled in from reference TRBV5-1 and TRBJ2-3, reads KAGVTQTPRYLIKTRGQQVTLSCSPISGHRSVSWYQQTPGQGLQFLFEYFSETQRNKGNFPGRFSGRQFSNSRSEMNVSTLELGDSALYLCASSYPEAGTQYFGPGTRLTVL.

This clonotype was picked up a small number of times. This chain joins TRBV15 and TRBJ1-1; tentatively, D is TRBD1 (5 bases). Germline lookup yields CDR1 LNHNV and CDR2 YYDKDF (reference sequence). This CDR3 has 14 amino acids. V lost 6 bases and J lost 3, with 14 bases in between. CDR3 amino acids: CATRAGTGDTEAFF. Here the CDR3 DNA reads TGTGCCACCAGGGCCGGGACGGGCGACACTGAAGCTTTCTTT.

The chain uses TRBV5-1 and TRBJ2-2; 10 bases align to TRBD2. The germline V gene encodes CDR1 SGHRS and CDR2 YFSETQ. There are 16 residues in the CDR3. V dropped 1 base and J dropped 4; count of bases not matched to a gene: 4. CDR3 sequence (DNA): TGCGCCAGCAGCTTGCTAGCGGGAGCCGGCACCGGGGAGCTGTTTTTT. Its protein product is CASSLLAGAGTGELFF.

The rearrangement uses TRBV7-9 and TRBJ2-1; tentative D call: TRBD2 (6 bases). Germline CDR1 SEHNR, CDR2 FQNEAQ (reference sequence). The germline V and J ends were trimmed by 0 bases and 3 bases, with 12 bases remaining between them. The CDR3 length is 16 residues. In DNA, the CDR3 is TGTGCCAGCAGCTTAGCAGGGCAGGGAGGCTACAATGAGCAGTTCTTC. It translates to CASSLAGQGGYNEQFF.

The chain employs TRBV6-1 and TRBJ1-6; 7 bases match TRBD1. The CDR3 consists of 17 residues. V lost 6 bases and J lost 5; bases outside the gene matches: 13. The V gene's germline CDR1 is MNHNS and CDR2 SASEGT. The CDR3 DNA is TGTGCCAGCAGCCGGCCGACCCAGACAGGGAATAATTCACCCCTCCACTTT. This codes for CASSRPTQTGNNSPLHF.

This clonotype was recorded a few times. The J gene is TRBJ2-7, the V gene TRBV4-1; the D is unclear. This CDR3 is 10 amino acids long. CDR1 MGHRA and CDR2 YSYEKL come from the germline V gene. Trimming pared 10 bases from V and 6 bases from J, leaving 10 bases between. CDR3 DNA: TGCGCCATCAGATGGAGCGAGCAGTACTTC. This translates into CAIRWSEQYF.

This clonotype was detected ten times or more. This chain links TRBV5-1 with TRBJ2-7; D possibly corresponds to TRBD2 (5 bases). The CDR3 spans 13 residues. The V gene's germline CDR1 is SGHRS and CDR2 YFSETQ. V gave up 3 bases and J gave up 2 bases, with 9 bases separating them. In DNA, the CDR3 is TGCGCCAGCAGCTACCTCGGGACCTACGAGCAGTACTTC. Its translation: CASSYLGTYEQYF.

The V gene is TRBV20-1, the J gene TRBJ2-1, with 7 bases aligning to TRBD1. The V gene end was trimmed by 2 bases and the J gene end by 6 bases; junction bases not matched to a gene: 7. The CDR3 runs 14 residues. Looked up from germline, CDR1 is DFQATT and CDR2 is SNEGSKA (reference sequence). CDR3 loop: CSARTGTAFNEQFF. The CDR3 DNA reads as TGCAGTGCTAGAACCGGGACAGCGTTCAATGAGCAGTTCTTC.

This clonotype was found a few times. This rearrangement joins TRBV29-1 to TRBJ1-2; no clear D gene. The CDR3 covers 11 residues. Deletions cut 3 bases from V and 2 bases from J, with 4 bases between. In germline, CDR1 is SQVTM, CDR2 ANQGSEA. The CDR3 DNA sequence: TGCAGCGTTGAGGACAACTATGGCTACACCTTC. This sequence encodes CSVEDNYGYTF. The whole variable domain, filled in from reference TRBV29-1 and TRBJ1-2, reads SAVISQKPSRDICQRGTSLTIQCQVDSQVTMMFWYRQQPGQSLTLIATANQGSEATYESGFVIDKFPISRPNLTFSTLTVSNMSPEDSSIYLCSVEDNYGYTFGSGTRLTVV.

About this clonotype itself: Just one base apart from a much larger clone, this may be a read error. The J gene is TRBJ2-4, the V gene TRBV28, with 11 bases matching TRBD1. Germline V gene lookup returns CDR1 MDHEN and CDR2 SYDVKM. Unmatched junction bases numbered 7, after V lost 6 bases and J lost 9 bases. The CDR3 is 14 amino acids. The CDR3 DNA follows: TGTGCCAGCAGCCCCCGGGACAGGGGGAGCATTCAGTACTTC. It specifies CASSPRDRGSIQYF. The whole variable domain, remainder taken from reference TRBV28 and TRBJ2-4, is DVKVTQSSRYLVKRTGEKVFLECVQDMDHENMFWYRQDPGLGLRLIYFSYDVKMKEKGDIPEGYSVSREKKERFSLILESASTNQTSMYLCASSPRDRGSIQYFGAGTRLSVL.

This clonotype has a handful of counts. This chain connects TRBV15 to TRBJ2-3; TRBD2 matches 12 bases. CDR1 LNHNV and CDR2 YYDKDF come from the germline V gene (reference sequence). V gave up 4 bases and J gave up 6 bases; unmatched junction bases: 2. The CDR3 spans 14 residues. Here the CDR3 reads CATSIGLAGDTQYF. DNA for the CDR3: TGTGCCACCAGCATCGGACTAGCGGGGGATACGCAGTATTTT.

In regard to this clonotype: Sequence at one end of the junction differs from germline and may be a read error. The rearrangement uses TRBV10-3 and TRBJ2-3; no reliable D call. This CDR3 has 18 residues. Germline CDR1 is ENHRY and CDR2 is SYGVKD. The DNA of the CDR3 is TGTGCCAGCAGTATGACCCCGGCAGGCAGACCTAGCACAGATACGCAGTATTTT. It codes for CASSMTPAGRPSTDTQYF.